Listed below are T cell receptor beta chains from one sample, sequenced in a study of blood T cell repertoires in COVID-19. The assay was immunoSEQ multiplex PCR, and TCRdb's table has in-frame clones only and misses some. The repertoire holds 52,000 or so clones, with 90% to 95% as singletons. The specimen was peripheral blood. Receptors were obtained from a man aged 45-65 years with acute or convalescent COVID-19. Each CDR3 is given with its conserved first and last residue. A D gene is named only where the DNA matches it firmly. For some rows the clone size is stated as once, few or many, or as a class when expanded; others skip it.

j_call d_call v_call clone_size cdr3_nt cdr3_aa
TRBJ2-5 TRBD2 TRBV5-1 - TGCGCCAGCAGTCGGGGGCCGGGACTAGCGGATCAAGAGACCCAGTACTTC CASSRGPGLADQETQYF
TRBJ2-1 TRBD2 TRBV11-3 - TGTGCCAGCAGCCCTGGGGTGGGACTAGCGGGAGGTGAGCAGTTCTTC CASSPGVGLAGGEQFF
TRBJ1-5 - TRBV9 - TGTGCCAGCAGCCCCAGCGGGGAACAGCCCCAGCATTTT CASSPSGEQPQHF
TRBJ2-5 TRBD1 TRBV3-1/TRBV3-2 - TGTGCCAGCAGCCAACCGATGACAGGGGAAGAGACCCAGTACTTC CASSQPMTGEETQYF
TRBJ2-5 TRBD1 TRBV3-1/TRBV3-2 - TGTGCCAGCAGCCAAGGACAGGGACCCTTCAGGGAGACCCAGTACTTC CASSQGQGPFRETQYF
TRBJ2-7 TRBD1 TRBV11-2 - TGTGCCAGCAGCCCTGGGAAGGGACAGGGGTTAAGCGAGCAGTACTTC CASSPGKGQGLSEQYF
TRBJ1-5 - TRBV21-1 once TGTGCCAGCAGCCCCAGGGGGCTCGTTGGCAATCAGCCCCAGCATTTT CASSPRGLVGNQPQHF
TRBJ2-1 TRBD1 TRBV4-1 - TGCGCCAGCAGCCCCCACGGACAGGGGCACAATGAGCAGTTCTTC CASSPHGQGHNEQFF
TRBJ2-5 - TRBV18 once TGTGCCAGCTCACCGGGTCACAGAGAGACCCAGTACTTC CASSPGHRETQYF
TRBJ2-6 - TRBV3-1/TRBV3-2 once TGTGCCAGCAGCCAACCCCAGGGCTGGGCTGGGGCCAACGTCCTGACTTTC CASSQPQGWAGANVLTF
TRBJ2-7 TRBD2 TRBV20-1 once TGCAGTGCTAGTCCGGGGGGAGGTCGCTACGAGCAGTACTTC CSASPGGGRYEQYF
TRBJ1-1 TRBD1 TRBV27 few TGTGCCAGCAGTCCCCGGACAGGGGGGAACACTGAAGCTTTCTTT CASSPRTGGNTEAFF
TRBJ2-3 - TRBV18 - TGTGCCAGCTCACCGGACAGGGCGGGGGGGCAGAAGCAGTATTTT CASSPDRAGGQKQYF
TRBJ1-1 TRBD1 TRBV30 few TGTGCCTGTTATAGACAGGGGGCCGGTAACACTGAAGCTTTCTTT CACYRQGAGNTEAFF
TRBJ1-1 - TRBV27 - TGTGCCAGCAGTGAACGGGGGGCAGCTTTCTTT CASSERGAAFF
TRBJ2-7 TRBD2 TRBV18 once TGTGCCAGCTCACCACCCCTCAGTAGCGGGAGTGTAAACGAGCAGTACTTC CASSPPLSSGSVNEQYF
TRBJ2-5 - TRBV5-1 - TGCGCCAGCAGCTTGGGAATAGCGAGCCCCCCCAGCCAAGAGACCCAGTACTTC CASSLGIASPPSQETQYF
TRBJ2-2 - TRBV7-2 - TGTGCCATTCAGCGGATTCGAAACACCGGGGAGCTGTTTTTT CAIQRIRNTGELFF
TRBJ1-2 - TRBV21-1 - TGTGCCAGCAGCAAAGAAGGGGGGGGTGGCTACACCTTC CASSKEGGGGYTF
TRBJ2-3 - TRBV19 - TGTGCCAGTAGGGGCGTGAGCACAGATACGCAGTATTTT CASRGVSTDTQYF
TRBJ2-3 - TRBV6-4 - TGTGCCAGCAGCTTTACAGGGAACACAGATACGCAGTATTTT CASSFTGNTDTQYF
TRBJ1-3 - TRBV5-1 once TGCGCCAGCAGCTCATACGTCGGGGGAGGAAACACCATATATTTT CASSSYVGGGNTIYF
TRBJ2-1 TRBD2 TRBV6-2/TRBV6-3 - TGTGCCAGCAGTTACATGGGACTAGCGGGAGGAGGCAATGAGCAGTTCTTC CASSYMGLAGGGNEQFF
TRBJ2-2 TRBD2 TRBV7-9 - TGTGCCAGCAGCTCCGGACTAGCGGGACTGTCGGCCGGGGAGCTGTTTTTT CASSSGLAGLSAGELFF
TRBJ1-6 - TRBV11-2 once TGTGCCAGCAGCGAGCGGACGGTTTATAATTCACCCCTCCACTTT CASSERTVYNSPLHF
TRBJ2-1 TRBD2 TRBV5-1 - TGCGCCAGCAGCTTGGCGGGAGGGGCCCCACCTTACAATGAGCAGTTCTTC CASSLAGGAPPYNEQFF
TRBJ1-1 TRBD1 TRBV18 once TGTGCCAGCTCACGAAAATCAACAGGGGGCGGTAACACTGAAGCTTTCTTT CASSRKSTGGGNTEAFF
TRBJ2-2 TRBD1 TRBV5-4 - TGTGCCAGCAGCTCCGGGACAGAGAACACCGGGGAGCTGTTTTTT CASSSGTENTGELFF
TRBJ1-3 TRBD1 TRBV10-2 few TGCGCCAGCTCAAAACAGGGGTTCTCTGGAAACACCATATATTTT CASSKQGFSGNTIYF
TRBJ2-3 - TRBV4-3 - TGCGCCAGCAGCCAAGTAGGACAGTCTAGCACAGATACGCAGTATTTT CASSQVGQSSTDTQYF
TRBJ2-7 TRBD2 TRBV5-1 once TGCGCCAGCAGCTTTTGGACGGGAGGGCAGTACGAGCAGTACTTC CASSFWTGGQYEQYF
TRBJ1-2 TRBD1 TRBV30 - TGTGCCTGGAGGAAGGACAGGGGAATCAACTATGGCTACACCTTC CAWRKDRGINYGYTF
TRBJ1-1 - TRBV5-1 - TGCGCCAGCAGCGAGAAATATAGGAACACTGAAGCTTTCTTT CASSEKYRNTEAFF
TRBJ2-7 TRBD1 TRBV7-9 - TGTGCCAGCAGCTTAGTGGGCCTTACAGGGGACAAACCCTACGAGCAGTACTTC CASSLVGLTGDKPYEQYF
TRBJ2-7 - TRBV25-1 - TGTGCCAGCAGTGAAGGGGGCCAGATAGGGCAAACCTACGAGCAGTACTTC CASSEGGQIGQTYEQYF
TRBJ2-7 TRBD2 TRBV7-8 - TGTGCCAGCAGCCCGGGGACTATTTCATCCTACGAGCAGTACTTC CASSPGTISSYEQYF
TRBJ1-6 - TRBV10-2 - TGCGCCAGCAGCTCCGGGACACCCGTTAATTCACCCCTCCACTTT CASSSGTPVNSPLHF
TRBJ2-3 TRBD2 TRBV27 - TGTGCCAGCAGTCCAGGCCCACTAGCGCCTAGCACAGATACGCAGTATTTT CASSPGPLAPSTDTQYF
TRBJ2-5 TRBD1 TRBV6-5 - TGTGCCAGCAGGGGGCGGACAGGGATGGAGACCCAGTACTTC CASRGRTGMETQYF
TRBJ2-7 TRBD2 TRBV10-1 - TGCGCCAGCAGTGAGTGGACTAGCGGGCGCTACGAGCAGTACTTC CASSEWTSGRYEQYF
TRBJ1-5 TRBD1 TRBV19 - TGTGCCAGTAGTATAGACAGGGGGGCGGATCAGCCCCAGCATTTT CASSIDRGADQPQHF
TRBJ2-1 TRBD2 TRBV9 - TGTGCCAGCAGCGAACTAGCGCGGTCCTACAATGAGCAGTTCTTC CASSELARSYNEQFF
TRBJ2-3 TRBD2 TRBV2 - TGTGCCAGCAGAACTAGCGGGAGGGCCGCAGATACGCAGTATTTT CASRTSGRAADTQYF
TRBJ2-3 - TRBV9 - TGTGCCAGCAGCGTCGGGACTCGACCAGATACGCAGTATTTT CASSVGTRPDTQYF
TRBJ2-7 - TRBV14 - TGTGCCAGCAGCCTAGACAGTTACGAGCAGTACTTC CASSLDSYEQYF
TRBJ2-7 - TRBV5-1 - TGCGCCAGCAGCTTGAATCCGACTTCACCATACGAGCAGTACTTC CASSLNPTSPYEQYF
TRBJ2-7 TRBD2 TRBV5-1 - TGCGCCAGCAGCTCAGGGACTAGCGTGGGCGAGCAGTACTTC CASSSGTSVGEQYF
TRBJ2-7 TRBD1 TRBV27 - TGTGCCAGCAGCAGGACAGGATCCTCCTACGAGCAGTACTTC CASSRTGSSYEQYF
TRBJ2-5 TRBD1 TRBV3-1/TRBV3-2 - TGTGCCAGCAGACACAATCCGGGACAGGGGCAAGAGACCCAGTACTTC CASRHNPGQGQETQYF
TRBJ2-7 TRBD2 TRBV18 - TGTGCCAGCTCACCACTAACTAGCGGGAGTGGCGAGCAGTACTTC CASSPLTSGSGEQYF
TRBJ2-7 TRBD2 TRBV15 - TGTGCCACCAGCAGAGGCAACGGCGGGGGCTACGAGCAGTACTTC CATSRGNGGGYEQYF
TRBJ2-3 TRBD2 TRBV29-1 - TGCAGCGTTGAAGTGGAAGGAACTAGCGGGTTCTCAGATACGCAGTATTTT CSVEVEGTSGFSDTQYF